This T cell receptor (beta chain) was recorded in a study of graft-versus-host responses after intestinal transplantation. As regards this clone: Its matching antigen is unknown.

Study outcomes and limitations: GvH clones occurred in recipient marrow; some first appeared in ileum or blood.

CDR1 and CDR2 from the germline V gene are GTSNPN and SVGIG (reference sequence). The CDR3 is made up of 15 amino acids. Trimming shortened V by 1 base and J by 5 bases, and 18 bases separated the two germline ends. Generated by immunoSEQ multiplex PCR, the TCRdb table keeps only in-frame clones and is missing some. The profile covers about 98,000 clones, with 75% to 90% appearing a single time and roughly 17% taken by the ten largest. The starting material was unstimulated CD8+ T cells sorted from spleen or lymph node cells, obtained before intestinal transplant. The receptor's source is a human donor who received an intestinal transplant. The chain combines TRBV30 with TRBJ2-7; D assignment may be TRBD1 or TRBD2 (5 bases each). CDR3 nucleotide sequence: TGTGCCTGGAGTGCCTCCCCCCCCATGGGGGACGAGCAGTACTTC. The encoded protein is CAWSASPPMGDEQYF.